The 8 T cell receptor beta chains presented below share a single source sample, sequenced in a study of blood T cell repertoires in COVID-19. TCRdb's copy holds only in-frame clones and misses some; the assay was immunoSEQ multiplex PCR. The sample holds around 120,000 clones, 90% seen once. The sequencing sample was made of peripheral blood. Receptors were obtained from a human donor with active COVID-19. The donor label of this sample is uncertain.

V usage is TRBV6-2 or TRBV6-3 and J usage is TRBJ2-1, with 10 bases lining up with TRBD1. The germline V gene encodes CDR1 MNHEY and CDR2 SVGEGT. CDR3 length: 14 residues. Germline trimming cut 6 bases from V and 10 bases from J; bases unmatched to any gene: 9. CDR3 residues: CASSPGTGAGEQFF. The CDR3 DNA reads as TGTGCCAGCAGCCCAGGGACAGGGGCGGGGGAGCAGTTCTTC.

This chain uses TRBV9 with TRBJ1-3, with TRBD1 matching 10 bases. Germline values: CDR1 SGDLS, CDR2 YYNGEE. The CDR3 extends over 16 amino acids. Trimming at V came to 3 bases and at J to 4 bases, leaving 7 bases not matched to a gene. CDR3 nucleotides: TGTGCCAGCAGCGCCCTCGACAGGGGGCAGGGAAACACCATATATTTT. Translated: CASSALDRGQGNTIYF.

The chain couples TRBV9 to TRBJ2-2; a weak D match, TRBD2 (6 bases). V was clipped by 2 bases and J by 4 bases, with 12 bases between them. There are 15 residues in the CDR3. Germline assignment: CDR1 SGDLS and CDR2 YYNGEE. In DNA form, the CDR3 reads TGTGCCAGCAGCGTGGTGGGGGGAGGCACCGGGGAGCTGTTTTTT. Protein product: CASSVVGGGTGELFF.

The chain couples TRBV10-3 to TRBJ2-7, with 9 bases that match TRBD2. The CDR3 is 15 amino acids. V was clipped by 4 bases and J by 6 bases; unmatched bases: 10. CDR1 is ENHRY and CDR2 is SYGVKD in the germline V gene. CDR3 nucleotide sequence: TGTGCCATCAGTGCCCCGACTAGCGGACCTATCGAGCAGTACTTC. Amino acids: CAISAPTSGPIEQYF.

J is TRBJ1-4 and V is TRBV6-5; D gene unclear. The V end lost 2 bases, the J end lost 10 bases, and 8 bases lay between the germline ends. Germline CDR1 is MNHEY and CDR2 is SVGAGI. The CDR3 extends over 12 amino acids. Here the CDR3 DNA reads TGTGCCAGCAGTTACAAGCGGGGAAAACTGTTTTTT. Residues: CASSYKRGKLFF.

The chain is built from TRBV7-2 and TRBJ1-4; a possible D gene is TRBD1 (6 bases). The germline gives CDR1 SGHTA, CDR2 FQGNSA. This CDR3 region has 14 residues. Trimming removed 5 bases from V and 7 bases from J, with 14 bases in between. CDR3 residues: CASSLNGGREKLFF. The CDR3 DNA reads TGTGCCAGCAGCCTTAACGGGGGGCGTGAAAAACTGTTTTTT.

The V and J genes are TRBV27 and TRBJ2-7; TRBD1 aligns across 10 bases. This CDR3 comprises 15 residues. The J segment lost 4 bases and the V segment lost 2 bases, leaving 5 bases of the junction unmatched. Germline CDR1 is MNHEY and CDR2 is SMNVEV (reference sequence). For the CDR3, the DNA is TGTGCCAGCAGTTTAATTGGACAGGGGGGTTACGAGCAGTACTTC. Translating gives CASSLIGQGGYEQYF.

This chain uses TRBV27 with TRBJ1-2, with 7 bases matching TRBD1. CDR1 and CDR2 from the germline V gene are MNHEY and SMNVEV (reference sequence). The CDR3 covers 13 residues. After removal of 3 bases from V and 5 bases from J, the junction contained 3 bases not matched to a gene. The CDR3 region is CASSFGQDYGYTF. CDR3 DNA sequence: TGTGCCAGCAGTTTTGGACAGGATTATGGCTACACCTTC.